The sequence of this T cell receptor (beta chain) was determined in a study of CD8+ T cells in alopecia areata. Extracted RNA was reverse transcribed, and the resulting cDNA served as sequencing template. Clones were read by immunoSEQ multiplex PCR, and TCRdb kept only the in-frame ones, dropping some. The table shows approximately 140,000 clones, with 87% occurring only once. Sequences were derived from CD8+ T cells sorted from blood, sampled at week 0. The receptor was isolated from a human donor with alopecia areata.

The CDR3 spells CASSYEAGEETQYF. CDR3 nucleotide sequence: TGTGCCAGCAGTTACGAGGCGGGAGAGGAGACCCAGTACTTC. The chain links TRBV6-5 to TRBJ2-5, with 7 bases fitting TRBD2. In germline, CDR1 is MNHEY, CDR2 SVGAGI. This CDR3 spans 14 amino acids. V was clipped by 2 bases and J by 5 bases; unmatched bases: 5.